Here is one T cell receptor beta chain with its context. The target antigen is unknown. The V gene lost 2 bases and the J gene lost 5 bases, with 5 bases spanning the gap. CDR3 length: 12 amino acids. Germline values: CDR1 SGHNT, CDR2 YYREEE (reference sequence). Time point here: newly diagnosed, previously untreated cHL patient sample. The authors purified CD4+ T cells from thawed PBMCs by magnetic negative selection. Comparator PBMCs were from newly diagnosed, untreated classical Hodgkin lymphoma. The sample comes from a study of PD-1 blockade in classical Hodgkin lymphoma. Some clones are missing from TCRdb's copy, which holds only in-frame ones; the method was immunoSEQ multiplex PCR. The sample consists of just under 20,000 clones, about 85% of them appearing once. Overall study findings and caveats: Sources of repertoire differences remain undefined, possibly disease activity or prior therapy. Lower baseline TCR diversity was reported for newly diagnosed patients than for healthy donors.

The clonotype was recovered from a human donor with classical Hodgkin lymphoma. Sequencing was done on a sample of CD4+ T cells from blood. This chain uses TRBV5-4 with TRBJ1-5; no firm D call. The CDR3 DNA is TGTGCCAGCAGCTTCCTTGATCAGCCCCAGCATTTT. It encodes CASSFLDQPQHF.